This TCR beta chain derives from a study of read filtering for tumor transcriptome and immune sequencing. Looking at the study overall: About 8 patients were R-ISS I, some 15 were R-ISS II, six or seven were R-ISS III. Findings of the study overall: The sorted CD138-negative fraction was a mixed bone marrow immune population, not purified T cells.

Every patient had bone marrow sampled while the disease was active. The library was built from about 400 ng RNA with molecular barcoded adaptors for alpha/delta and beta/gamma chains. TCRdb reprocessed the reads via MiXCR and lists one record per CDR3 protein. The sample records about 22,000 distinct CDR3 sequences, approximately 13% being singletons. This clonotype was detected ten times or more. The antigen remains undetermined. Trimming removed 1 base from V and 4 bases from J, with 16 bases in between. The CDR3 contains 17 residues. Germline V gives CDR1 LGHNA, CDR2 YNFKEQ. Sequencing input: a population of CD138-negative cells sorted from bone marrow. The chain is built from TRBV4-2 and TRBJ2-2; possibly TRBD2 for D (6 bases). The receptor comes from a donor older than 35 with multiple myeloma. CDR3 sequence: CASSQARAGLGTGELFF. CDR3 sequence (DNA): TGTGCCAGCAGCCAAGCGAGGGCGGGGCTAGGCACCGGGGAGCTGTTTTTT.